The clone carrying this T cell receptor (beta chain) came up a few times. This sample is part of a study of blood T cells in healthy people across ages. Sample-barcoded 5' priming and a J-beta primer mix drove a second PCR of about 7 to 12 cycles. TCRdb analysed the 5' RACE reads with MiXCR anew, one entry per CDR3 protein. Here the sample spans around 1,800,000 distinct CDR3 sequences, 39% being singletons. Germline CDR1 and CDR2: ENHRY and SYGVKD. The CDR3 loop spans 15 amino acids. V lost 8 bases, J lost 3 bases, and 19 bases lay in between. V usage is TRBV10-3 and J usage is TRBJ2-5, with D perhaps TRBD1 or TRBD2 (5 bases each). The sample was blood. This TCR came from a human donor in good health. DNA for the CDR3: TGTGCCATCCGGGACGGCGGCCGAACTGAAGAGACCCAGTACTTC. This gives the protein CAIRDGGRTEETQYF.